The 27 T cell receptor beta chains listed next were all sequenced from one sample in a study of cytomegalovirus exposure and HLA in healthy donors. The PCR used 60 Vbeta and 13 Jbeta primers. Method: immunoSEQ multiplex PCR; TCRdb's copy keeps in-frame clones and lacks some. The table has 95,000 to 150,000 clones, about 78% seen once. The sequenced material came from PBMCs. The receptors derive from a man aged 25-40 years in good health and CMV-seronegative.

The chain employs TRBV9 and TRBJ2-2; unclear D gene. V was shortened by 4 bases and J by 6 bases, with 10 bases between the two germline ends. CDR1 and CDR2 from the germline V gene are SGDLS and YYNGEE. This CDR3 has 13 amino acids. CDR3 DNA sequence: TGTGCCAGCAGCCTCCTAGTCGCCGGGGAGCTGTTTTTT. As protein: CASSLLVAGELFF.

This sequence joins TRBV7-6 and TRBJ2-7, with TRBD2 identical over 14 bases. The V gene's germline CDR1 is SGHVS and CDR2 FNYEAQ. This CDR3 region has 16 residues. V trimming: 5 bases; J trimming: 1 base; junction bases outside the gene matches: 4. CDR3 amino acids: CASSKGLAGASYEQYF. DNA of the CDR3: TGTGCCAGCAGCAAGGGACTAGCGGGAGCATCCTACGAGCAGTACTTC.

This clone was seen only a few times. The chain recombines TRBV4-3 with TRBJ2-7, with 10 bases matching TRBD1. Germline V gene data show CDR1 as LGHNA and CDR2 as YSLEER. The V gene end was trimmed by 4 bases and the J gene end by 3 bases; junction bases not matched to a gene: 9. This CDR3 has 16 residues. The CDR3 region is CASSPAGTGVLYEQYF. The CDR3 DNA sequence: TGCGCCAGCAGCCCCGCAGGGACAGGGGTTCTCTACGAGCAGTACTTC.

The CDR3 sequence: CASSPLPGQGVPLHF. The CDR3 DNA reads TGTGCCAGCAGCCCCCTCCCGGGACAGGGGGTCCCCCTCCACTTT. V and J are TRBV7-2 and TRBJ1-6, with TRBD1 matching over 11 bases. The junction had 10 bases not matched to a gene; V was cut back by 5 bases and J by 13 bases. CDR1 is SGHTA, CDR2 FQGNSA, per germline. This CDR3 comprises 15 residues.

On this clone: One end of the junction does not line up with germline, which may come from a read error. The V and J genes are TRBV2 and TRBJ2-7, with D tentatively TRBD1 (6 bases). Looked up from germline, CDR1 is SNHLY and CDR2 is FYNNEI. There are 14 residues in the CDR3. CDR3 protein: CASTMDSHSCEQYF. CDR3 nucleotides: TGTGCCAGCACCATGGACAGCCACTCCTGCGAGCAGTACTTC.

This clone was detected only a few times. This rearrangement joins TRBV30 to TRBJ1-2; the D is unclear. The V end was cut by 2 bases, the J end by 8 bases, with 15 bases between. This CDR3 is 13 amino acids long. Germline V gene lookup returns CDR1 GTSNPN and CDR2 SVGIG (reference sequence). The CDR3 sequence: CAWSLLAGYGYTF. The CDR3 coding sequence is TGTGCCTGGAGTTTGTTAGCCGGTTACGGCTACACCTTC.

V and J are TRBV5-1 and TRBJ1-2, with TRBD1 identical over 7 bases. The CDR3 is 14 amino acids. V lost 5 bases and J lost 4; bases outside the gene matches: 8. The germline V gene encodes CDR1 SGHRS and CDR2 YFSETQ. Here the CDR3 DNA reads TGCGCCAGCAGATACGACAGGGAAGGCTATGGCTACACCTTC. Its protein product is CASRYDREGYGYTF.

This clone was recorded a few times. The chain recombines TRBV18 with TRBJ1-1; 7 bases are shared with TRBD1. The V gene end was trimmed by 3 bases and the J gene end by 1 base; junction bases not matched to a gene: 2. This CDR3 contains 14 residues. CDR1 and CDR2 from the germline V gene are KGHSH and LQKENI. The CDR3 nucleotides are TGTGCCAGCTCACCGGGACAGCCGAACACTGAAGCTTTCTTT. It translates to CASSPGQPNTEAFF.

The V gene is TRBV9, the J gene TRBJ2-1, with 10 bases that match TRBD2. There are 15 residues in the CDR3. Trimming cost V 3 bases and J 6 bases; bases outside gene matches: 6. CDR1 and CDR2 from the germline V gene are SGDLS and YYNGEE. As DNA, the CDR3 is TGTGCCAGCAGCGCCCAGCGGGGGGGCGGCAATGAGCAGTTCTTC. It encodes CASSAQRGGGNEQFF.

V and J are TRBV9 and TRBJ2-1, with TRBD2 identical over 10 bases. Losses at the gene ends were 4 bases for V and 10 bases for J; bases not matched to a gene: 5. The germline V gene encodes CDR1 SGDLS and CDR2 YYNGEE. CDR3 length: 13 residues. CDR3 nucleotide sequence: TGTGCCAGCAGCTCCCTACTAGCGGGGGAGCAGTTCTTC. As protein: CASSSLLAGEQFF.

This clone was counted a few times. The chain uses TRBV13 and TRBJ2-3; D gene ambiguous. Trimming took off 0 bases at V and 4 bases at J, with 14 bases between the two ends. This CDR3 is 16 amino acids long. CDR1 is PRHDT and CDR2 is FYEKMQ in the germline V gene (reference sequence). The CDR3 nucleotides are TGTGCCAGCAGCTTAGGCCAGCGCCCTTATGCAGATACGCAGTATTTT. It is translated as CASSLGQRPYADTQYF. The variable domain in full, completed from reference TRBV13 and TRBJ2-3, reads AAGVIQSPRHLIKEKRETATLKCYPIPRHDTVYWYQQGPGQDPQFLISFYEKMQSDKGSIPDRFSAQQFSDYHSELNMSSLELGDSALYFCASSLGQRPYADTQYFGPGTRLTVL.

The chain is built from TRBV9 and TRBJ2-7; a weak D match, TRBD2 (6 bases). The CDR3 is 13 amino acids. The germline gives CDR1 SGDLS, CDR2 YYNGEE. V was clipped by 0 bases and J by 6 bases, with 10 bases between them. In DNA form, the CDR3 reads TGTGCCAGCAGCGTAGTCGGGGGATCCGAGCAGTACTTC. Its protein is CASSVVGGSEQYF.

J is TRBJ2-3 and V is TRBV5-4, with TRBD2 matching over 11 bases. V shed 0 bases, J shed 2 bases, and the junction held 2 bases outside the gene matches. The CDR3 covers 16 residues. From germline, CDR1 is SGHNT and CDR2 YYREEE (reference sequence). The CDR3 protein is CASSLGLAGYTDTQYF. The CDR3 DNA sequence: TGTGCCAGCAGCTTGGGACTAGCGGGGTACACAGATACGCAGTATTTT.

This chain links TRBV27 with TRBJ1-1; 8 bases are shared with TRBD1. Looked up from germline, CDR1 is MNHEY and CDR2 is SMNVEV (reference sequence). The junction had 10 bases not matched to a gene; V was cut back by 2 bases and J by 11 bases. This CDR3 region has 14 residues. The chain's CDR3 is CASSLKGQGAVAFF. DNA of the CDR3: TGTGCCAGCAGTTTAAAAGGACAGGGAGCGGTCGCTTTCTTT.

This rearrangement joins TRBV5-1 to TRBJ2-5, with 11 bases that match TRBD2. V lost 4 bases, J lost 11 bases, and 13 bases stayed unmatched. Germline-derived CDR1 and CDR2 are SGHRS and YFSETQ. This CDR3 region has 15 residues. The CDR3 sequence is CASSKTTSGGGEQYF. In nucleotides, the CDR3 is TGCGCCAGCAGCAAAACAACTAGCGGGGGAGGTGAGCAGTACTTC.

Only a few counts were recorded for this clone. The chain links TRBV4-1 to TRBJ1-1; 10 bases fit TRBD1. V shed 2 bases, J shed 11 bases, and the junction held 5 bases outside the gene matches. Germline-derived CDR1 and CDR2 are MGHRA and YSYEKL. The CDR3 has 13 residues. CDR3 in DNA: TGCGCCAGCAGCCAACGACAGGGGGCCGGGGCTTTCTTT. It translates to CASSQRQGAGAFF.

The rearrangement links TRBV7-2 to TRBJ1-6; TRBD1 is a possible D gene (5 bases). Trimming took off 1 base at V and 8 bases at J, with 12 bases between the two ends. Germline assignment: CDR1 SGHTA and CDR2 FQGNSA. The length of the CDR3 is 15 residues. This CDR3 reads CASSLVATEYSPLHF. The CDR3, as DNA: TGTGCCAGCAGCTTAGTGGCGACAGAGTATTCACCCCTCCACTTT.

The chain employs TRBV2 and TRBJ2-3; TRBD1 might be the D (5 bases). The germline V gene has CDR1 SNHLY and CDR2 FYNNEI. V lost 4 bases to trimming and J lost 14 bases, with 16 bases between them. CDR3 length: 12 residues. The DNA of the CDR3 is TGTGCCAGCAGTGGGCAGGGTAGTTATTCGTATTTT. Translated: CASSGQGSYSYF.

The rearrangement uses TRBV15 and TRBJ1-5; 7 bases fit TRBD1. This CDR3 region has 13 residues. V was pared by 0 bases and J by 16 bases, with 9 bases of the junction left unmatched. Germline V lookup: CDR1 LNHNV, CDR2 YYDKDF (reference sequence). The CDR3 sequence is CATSREWQGEPHF. The CDR3 nucleotides are TGTGCCACCAGCAGAGAGTGGCAGGGGGAGCCCCATTTT.

V usage is TRBV7-6 and J usage is TRBJ2-5; 7 nucleotides line up with TRBD1. V shed 5 bases and J 4 bases; nucleotides not matched to a gene: 13. The CDR3 consists of 16 residues. Germline V gene data show CDR1 as SGHVS and CDR2 as FNYEAQ. The chain's CDR3 is CASSRHRGGRAETQYF. The CDR3 nucleotides read TGTGCCAGCAGCCGTCACAGGGGCGGAAGGGCAGAGACCCAGTACTTC.

This chain uses TRBV7-3 with TRBJ2-3, with D possibly matching TRBD2 (6 bases). The V end was cut by 4 bases, the J end by 3 bases, with 17 bases between. CDR1 and CDR2 from the germline V gene are SGHTA and FQGTGA. The CDR3 loop spans 16 amino acids. This CDR3 is CASSSPGGEVTDTQYF. In DNA form, the CDR3 reads TGTGCCAGCAGCTCACCGGGCGGGGAGGTGACAGATACGCAGTATTTT.

The V gene is TRBV28, the J gene TRBJ1-5; D may be TRBD1 (6 bases). Germline assignment: CDR1 MDHEN and CDR2 SYDVKM. CDR3 length: 16 residues. V shed 11 bases and J shed 0 bases, with 20 bases lying between them. CDR3 sequence (DNA): TGTGCCGCAGTGGGGGGGGCAGGTCATAGCAATCAGCCCCAGCATTTT. This translates into CAAVGGAGHSNQPQHF.

The table lists this clone with a few counts. The chain employs TRBV15 and TRBJ1-5, with D tentatively TRBD1 (5 bases). The germline V gene encodes CDR1 LNHNV and CDR2 YYDKDF (reference sequence). V was cut by 5 bases and J by 4 bases, with 9 bases left in between. The CDR3 consists of 13 residues. The CDR3 nucleotides are TGTGCCACCAGCTGGGGCAGTAATCAGCCCCAGCATTTT. It specifies CATSWGSNQPQHF.

The chain is built from TRBV2 and TRBJ1-1; 9 bases line up with TRBD1. The V gene's germline CDR1 is SNHLY and CDR2 FYNNEI. The CDR3 totals 15 residues. Trimming cost V 6 bases and J 6 bases; bases outside gene matches: 11. The CDR3 DNA sequence: TGTGCCAGCAGACATGGACAGGGGAGGTGGGCTGAAGCTTTCTTT. It translates to CASRHGQGRWAEAFF.

V and J are TRBV28 and TRBJ2-7; the match to TRBD2 covers 9 bases. V was clipped by 5 bases and J by 2 bases; unmatched bases: 4. CDR1 is MDHEN, CDR2 SYDVKM, per germline. This CDR3 has 14 residues. CDR3 region: CASSLSGGTYEQYF. CDR3 bases: TGTGCCAGCAGTCTTAGCGGGGGCACCTACGAGCAGTACTTC.

This clone was observed a single time. This chain joins TRBV19 and TRBJ2-3; tentative D call: TRBD2 (6 bases). The ends were cut back, 3 bases at V and 0 bases at J, with 19 bases in the middle. Germline values: CDR1 LNHDA, CDR2 SQIVND (reference sequence). The CDR3 extends over 18 amino acids. The CDR3 sequence is CASSMPRLNRGSTDTQYF. The CDR3 bases are TGTGCCAGTAGTATGCCCCGACTTAATCGGGGGAGCACAGATACGCAGTATTTT.

This clone was seen once. The CDR3 DNA reads as TGTGCCAGCAGCTTCTTTGGAGGGTCGGATGGCTACACCTTC. Protein: CASSFFGGSDGYTF. V and J are TRBV7-2 and TRBJ1-2; the D is unclear. CDR1 is SGHTA, CDR2 FQGNSA, per germline. The CDR3 covers 14 residues. V dropped 3 bases and J dropped 6 bases, with 14 bases sitting between them.